Below are 22 T cell receptor beta chains sequenced from a single sample in a study of shared clonotypes between healthy human individuals. Data came from immunoSEQ multiplex PCR; TCRdb stores just in-frame clones and leaves some out. In the table there are 2 million to 3 million clones, around 94% of which are singletons. Specimen: naive CD4+ T cells sorted from blood. Subset meaning: CD45RA+ positively selected. All receptors derive from a man aged 18 to 30 in good health.

The chain is built from TRBV6-1 and TRBJ1-5; D may be TRBD1 (5 bases). Germline V gene lookup returns CDR1 MNHNS and CDR2 SASEGT. The CDR3 spans 14 residues. The V end lost 3 bases, the J end lost 2 bases, and 8 bases lay between the germline ends. The CDR3 protein is CASSDAGRNQPQHF. The CDR3 DNA is TGTGCCAGCAGTGACGCGGGGCGCAATCAGCCCCAGCATTTT.

The J gene is TRBJ2-5, the V gene TRBV7-8; 9 bases fit TRBD2. V was clipped by 5 bases and J by 0 bases; unmatched bases: 10. This CDR3 is built from 17 residues. The germline CDR1 and CDR2 sequences are SGHVS and FQNEAQ. The CDR3 region has the DNA TGTGCCAGCAGCCCGGAGGGCGGGAGGGTATACCAAGAGACCCAGTACTTC. This codes for CASSPEGGRVYQETQYF. The full variable domain, its missing parts supplied by reference TRBV7-8 and TRBJ2-5, is GAGVSQSPRYKVAKRGQDVALRCDPISGHVSLFWYQQALGQGPEFLTYFQNEAQLDKSGLPSDRFFAERPEGSVSTLKIQRTQQEDSAVYLCASSPEGGRVYQETQYFGPGTRLLVL.

This clone appeared a single time. The V call is TRBV11-2, the J call TRBJ2-2; the D gene is possibly TRBD1 (6 bases). Per the germline V gene, CDR1 is SGHAT and CDR2 is FQNNGV. The CDR3 runs to 16 residues. The V end was cut by 6 bases, the J end by 1 base, with 15 bases between. CDR3 sequence reads: CASSFRTARNTGELFF. The DNA for the CDR3 is TGTGCCAGCAGTTTCCGGACAGCTCGGAACACCGGGGAGCTGTTTTTT.

The V gene is TRBV7-2, the J gene TRBJ1-1; D might be TRBD1 (5 bases). Germline V gene data show CDR1 as SGHTA and CDR2 as FQGNSA. V gave up 4 bases and J gave up 0 bases, with 12 bases separating them. This CDR3 contains 15 residues. CDR3 nucleotide sequence: TGTGCCAGCAGCTATTGGGGGACGCTGAACACTGAAGCTTTCTTT. Its translation is CASSYWGTLNTEAFF.

As regards this clone: This same CDR3 is encoded by further DNA sequences in the sample. V is TRBV20-1 and J is TRBJ1-2; D unclear. The V and J ends lost 0 bases and 8 bases respectively, with 7 bases between them. The CDR3 totals 11 residues. CDR1 DFQATT and CDR2 SNEGSKA come from the germline V gene (reference sequence). CDR3 region: CSARDRTGYTF. Here the CDR3 DNA reads TGCAGTGCTAGAGATCGTACGGGCTACACCTTC.

This rearrangement joins TRBV6-1 to TRBJ1-1, with D perhaps matching TRBD1 (5 bases). V was trimmed by 1 base and J by 11 bases, leaving 17 bases between them. This CDR3 region has 14 residues. In germline, CDR1 is MNHNS, CDR2 SASEGT. The CDR3 sequence is CASSEGGRGFGAFF. CDR3 bases: TGTGCCAGCAGTGAAGGGGGGAGGGGTTTTGGGGCTTTCTTT.

As regards this clone: This same CDR3 is encoded by further DNA sequences in the sample. The rearrangement links TRBV19 to TRBJ1-5; no firm D call. The CDR3 runs to 13 residues. Trimming removed 5 bases at V and 3 bases at J, with 8 bases between. Germline V CDR1 and CDR2: LNHDA, SQIVND (reference sequence). The CDR3 region is CASSWTDNQPQHF. The CDR3 coding sequence is TGTGCCAGTAGTTGGACGGACAATCAGCCCCAGCATTTT.

V usage is TRBV5-8 and J usage is TRBJ2-5; 10 bases line up with TRBD1. The V segment lost 3 bases and the J segment 5 bases; nucleotides outside the gene matches: 4. The CDR3 extends over 14 amino acids. Germline loops: CDR1 SGHTS, CDR2 YDEGEE. This chain's CDR3 is CASSSRTGGETQYF. The CDR3 DNA sequence: TGTGCCAGCAGCTCGCGGACAGGGGGGGAGACCCAGTACTTC.

This chain uses TRBV9 with TRBJ1-3; D is possibly TRBD1 (6 bases). V was trimmed by 5 bases and J by 0 bases, leaving 9 bases between them. CDR1 and CDR2 (germline): SGDLS, YYNGEE. This CDR3 spans 14 amino acids. The CDR3 region has the DNA TGTGCCAGCAGGAGGACAGCCTCTGGAAACACCATATATTTT. Amino acid sequence: CASRRTASGNTIYF.

This clone is a singleton in its sample. The CDR3 reads CAWSVELSGGNEQFF. DNA of the CDR3: TGTGCCTGGAGCGTGGAGTTGTCCGGGGGCAATGAGCAGTTCTTC. The J gene is TRBJ2-1, the V gene TRBV30; a weak D match, TRBD2 (6 bases). V gave up 3 bases and J gave up 6 bases, with 18 bases separating them. The CDR3 is 15 residues long. Germline V gene data show CDR1 as GTSNPN and CDR2 as SVGIG (reference sequence).

The chain joins TRBV7-2 to TRBJ1-4; 7 nucleotides align to TRBD1. The length of the CDR3 is 14 residues. The germline V gene encodes CDR1 SGHTA and CDR2 FQGNSA. V trimming: 1 base; J trimming: 7 bases; junction bases outside the gene matches: 3. CDR3: CASSLVRQGEKLFF. The CDR3 DNA reads TGTGCCAGCAGCTTAGTCCGACAGGGTGAAAAACTGTTTTTT.

The rearrangement joins TRBV5-4 to TRBJ1-2, with 8 bases that match TRBD1. CDR3 length equals 16 residues. Germline V gives CDR1 SGHNT, CDR2 YYREEE (reference sequence). V shed 2 bases and J 7 bases; nucleotides not matched to a gene: 13. CDR3 region: CASSFSGQGLVGGYTF. The CDR3 DNA follows: TGTGCCAGCAGCTTTTCCGGACAGGGACTCGTCGGTGGCTACACCTTC.

V and J are TRBV7-9 and TRBJ1-6, with TRBD1 as a possible D gene (5 bases). V dropped 4 bases and J dropped 7 bases, with 8 bases sitting between them. This CDR3 has 13 amino acids. CDR1 is SEHNR, CDR2 FQNEAQ, per germline (reference sequence). The CDR3 sequence is CASSSQGNSPLHF. In DNA, the CDR3 is TGTGCCAGCAGCTCGCAGGGCAATTCACCCCTCCACTTT.

This chain uses TRBV5-1 with TRBJ2-2, with D maybe TRBD2 (5 bases). Germline V lookup: CDR1 SGHRS, CDR2 YFSETQ. CDR3 length: 13 residues. The V end was cut by 5 bases, the J end by 5 bases, with 10 bases between. The CDR3 sequence: CASRNSETGELFF. CDR3 DNA: TGCGCCAGCAGAAATAGCGAGACCGGGGAGCTGTTTTTT. The entire variable domain, with the rest obtained from reference TRBV5-1 and TRBJ2-2, is as follows: KAGVTQTPRYLIKTRGQQVTLSCSPISGHRSVSWYQQTPGQGLQFLFEYFSETQRNKGNFPGRFSGRQFSNSRSEMNVSTLELGDSALYLCASRNSETGELFFGEGSRLTVL.

V usage is TRBV9 and J usage is TRBJ2-3; possibly TRBD2 for D (6 bases). CDR1 is SGDLS, CDR2 YYNGEE, per germline. The CDR3 runs to 15 residues. Trimming removed 0 bases from V and 2 bases from J, with 10 bases in between. This CDR3 reads CASSVGAGSTDTQYF. CDR3 DNA sequence: TGTGCCAGCAGCGTAGGGGCGGGGTCCACAGATACGCAGTATTTT.

This clone came up a few times. The chain joins TRBV9 to TRBJ1-6, with no clear D. Germline values: CDR1 SGDLS, CDR2 YYNGEE. The CDR3 length is 13 residues. The V gene lost 4 bases and the J gene lost 11 bases, with 13 bases spanning the gap. The CDR3 nucleotides are TGTGCCAGCAGCCCCATCGGGGTTCCACCCCTCCACTTT. Amino acid sequence: CASSPIGVPPLHF.

The chain is built from TRBV10-1 and TRBJ2-5, with a weak D call TRBD1 (5 bases). The germline V gene has CDR1 WNHNN and CDR2 SYGVQD (reference sequence). There are 13 residues in the CDR3. V was shortened by 4 bases and J by 5 bases, with 11 bases between the two germline ends. CDR3 DNA sequence: TGCGCCAGCAGTGCCAGGGTAGATGAGACCCAGTACTTC. It yields the protein CASSARVDETQYF.

The rearrangement links TRBV11-2 to TRBJ2-7; possible D gene TRBD2, 6 bases. Between the trimmed V and J ends, which lost 7 bases and 4 bases, there was a span of 23 bases. The length of the CDR3 is 16 residues. Germline values: CDR1 SGHAT, CDR2 FQNNGV. In DNA, the CDR3 is TGTGCCAGCACTCTAACCGGGGGAAAGGGTCCATACGAGCAGTACTTC. Its protein product is CASTLTGGKGPYEQYF.

This rearrangement joins TRBV5-1 to TRBJ2-5; no definite D call. The CDR3 spans 13 residues. Between the trimmed V and J ends, which lost 6 bases and 4 bases, there was a span of 13 bases. Looked up from germline, CDR1 is SGHRS and CDR2 is YFSETQ. For the CDR3, the DNA is TGCGCCAGCAACCCCCATTACGGAGAGACCCAGTACTTC. Encoded protein: CASNPHYGETQYF.

The rearrangement links TRBV2 to TRBJ1-2; 7 bases fit TRBD1. V lost 8 bases to trimming and J lost 4 bases; unmatched junction nucleotides: 1. This CDR3 contains 11 residues. Germline V gives CDR1 SNHLY, CDR2 FYNNEI. The CDR3 DNA follows: TGTGCCAGCCCAGGGGGCTATGGCTACACCTTC. Translation gives CASPGGYGYTF.

This clone has only one observation. V gene TRBV10-3 combines with J gene TRBJ2-2; D may be TRBD1 (5 bases). This CDR3 is built from 16 residues. With 5 bases removed from V and 0 bases from J, the gap between germline ends came to 13 bases. CDR1 and CDR2 from the germline V gene are ENHRY and SYGVKD. The CDR3 sequence: CAISPSTATNTGELFF. The CDR3 region has the DNA TGTGCCATCAGTCCCTCGACAGCGACGAACACCGGGGAGCTGTTTTTT.

This clone was observed a handful of times. The chain combines TRBV6-1 with TRBJ1-5, with 7 bases that match TRBD1. This CDR3 spans 15 amino acids. Unmatched junction bases numbered 4, after V lost 5 bases and J lost 0 bases. CDR1 is MNHNS, CDR2 SASEGT, per germline. CDR3 DNA sequence: TGTGCCAGCAGTTCGACAGGGAATAGCAATCAGCCCCAGCATTTT. It codes for CASSSTGNSNQPQHF.